A selection of T cell receptor beta chains follows, all from one sample in a study of T cell changes during pregnancy in multiple sclerosis. TCRdb's table, derived via immunoSEQ multiplex PCR, lists solely in-frame clones and lacks some. Here the sample spans under 65,000 clones, 93% being singletons. Sequencing was performed on CD8+ T cells from peripheral blood mononuclear cells, taken in the second trimester of pregnancy. Receptor source: a female donor with multiple sclerosis, enrolled in a pregnancy study. CDR3s include the opening cysteine and the closing phenylalanine or tryptophan. A D gene is named only where the DNA matches it firmly. The listing skips clone size in some rows; elsewhere it reads once, few, many or a size class.

J gene: TRBJ2-7; clone size: -; V gene: TRBV6-5; D gene: -; CDR3 DNA: TGTGCCAGCAGTTACTCCAGACAGGCAAGCTCCTACGAGCAGTACTTC; CDR3 protein: CASSYSRQASSYEQYF
J gene: TRBJ2-7; clone size: -; V gene: TRBV19; D gene: TRBD2; CDR3 DNA: TGTGCCAGTAGTATTCGACTAGCGGGCCCTACCTACGAGCAGTACTTC; CDR3 protein: CASSIRLAGPTYEQYF
J gene: TRBJ1-2; clone size: -; V gene: TRBV5-4; D gene: -; CDR3 DNA: TGTGCCAGCAGCTTGCCAGACAGTCCCTATGGCTACACCTTC; CDR3 protein: CASSLPDSPYGYTF
J gene: TRBJ1-3; clone size: -; V gene: TRBV19; D gene: TRBD1; CDR3 DNA: TGTGCCAGTAATGAGGAGGGGACAGGGGATGGAAACACCATATATTTT; CDR3 protein: CASNEEGTGDGNTIYF
J gene: TRBJ1-2; clone size: -; V gene: TRBV29-1; D gene: TRBD1; CDR3 DNA: TGCAGCGGCCTAGGACAGGGGGCTTATGGCTACACCTTC; CDR3 protein: CSGLGQGAYGYTF
J gene: TRBJ1-2; clone size: -; V gene: TRBV4-1; D gene: TRBD1; CDR3 DNA: TGCGCCAGCAGCCCACTTGGTGGCCCGGGACAGGGGGACGGCTACACCTTC; CDR3 protein: CASSPLGGPGQGDGYTF
J gene: TRBJ2-3; clone size: -; V gene: TRBV30; D gene: TRBD2; CDR3 DNA: TGTGCCTGGAGTGGGAGTGGGGGGGATCCCCCAGATACGCAGTATTTT; CDR3 protein: CAWSGSGGDPPDTQYF
J gene: TRBJ2-2; clone size: once; V gene: TRBV5-1; D gene: -; CDR3 DNA: TGCGCCAGCACCTCAGTCCTGAACACCGGGGAGCTGTTTTTT; CDR3 protein: CASTSVLNTGELFF
J gene: TRBJ2-3; clone size: -; V gene: TRBV11-2; D gene: -; CDR3 DNA: TGTGCCAGCAGCTTAGAATCCAGGGCTACAGATACGCAGTATTTT; CDR3 protein: CASSLESRATDTQYF
J gene: TRBJ2-7; clone size: -; V gene: TRBV27; D gene: TRBD2; CDR3 DNA: TGTGCCAGCAGTCCCAGACTAGCGGCGACCTACGAGCAGTACTTC; CDR3 protein: CASSPRLAATYEQYF
J gene: TRBJ2-7; clone size: -; V gene: TRBV5-6; D gene: -; CDR3 DNA: TGTGCCAGCAGTCAACAGGGTACCGAGCAGTACTTC; CDR3 protein: CASSQQGTEQYF
J gene: TRBJ2-7; clone size: -; V gene: TRBV6-1; D gene: -; CDR3 DNA: TGTGCCAGCAGTGTTAGGGGAGGCCTTCAAGCCTACGAGCAGTACTTC; CDR3 protein: CASSVRGGLQAYEQYF
J gene: TRBJ1-1; clone size: -; V gene: TRBV7-2; D gene: -; CDR3 DNA: TGTGCCAGCAGCCTCGGGTGGAACACTGAAGCTTTCTTT; CDR3 protein: CASSLGWNTEAFF
J gene: TRBJ2-3; clone size: -; V gene: TRBV7-9; D gene: TRBD2; CDR3 DNA: TGTGCCAGCAGCTTCTCGACTAGCCCAGATACGCAGTATTTT; CDR3 protein: CASSFSTSPDTQYF
J gene: TRBJ1-2; clone size: -; V gene: TRBV2; D gene: TRBD1; CDR3 DNA: TGTGCCAGGTTGGGACAGTCGTTGTTACATGGCTACACCTTC; CDR3 protein: CARLGQSLLHGYTF
J gene: TRBJ2-6; clone size: -; V gene: TRBV7-8; D gene: TRBD1; CDR3 DNA: TGTGCCAGCAGCTCTTTTCGGGACAGGGTCTCCTCTGGGGCCAACGTCCTGACTTTC; CDR3 protein: CASSSFRDRVSSGANVLTF
J gene: TRBJ1-1; clone size: -; V gene: TRBV6-5; D gene: -; CDR3 DNA: TGTGCCAGCAGTTACCCGGGGAACACTGAAGCTTTCTTT; CDR3 protein: CASSYPGNTEAFF
J gene: TRBJ2-1; clone size: -; V gene: TRBV6-4; D gene: TRBD1; CDR3 DNA: TGTGCCACCTCTCCTTCCGGGACAGGGAAAAAAAGGTTCTTC; CDR3 protein: CATSPSGTGKKRFF
J gene: TRBJ1-5; clone size: -; V gene: TRBV7-8; D gene: -; CDR3 DNA: TGTGCCAGCAGCCAATCTGGGCTCAACCCTCGTCAGCCCCAGCATTTT; CDR3 protein: CASSQSGLNPRQPQHF
J gene: TRBJ1-4; clone size: -; V gene: TRBV6-6; D gene: -; CDR3 DNA: TGTGCCAGCGACCACGGGGGAGGCGATGAAAAACTGTTTTTT; CDR3 protein: CASDHGGGDEKLFF
J gene: TRBJ1-2; clone size: -; V gene: TRBV9; D gene: -; CDR3 DNA: TGTGCCAGCAGCGTCACAGGGAACTATGGCTACACCTTC; CDR3 protein: CASSVTGNYGYTF
J gene: TRBJ1-2; clone size: -; V gene: TRBV6-1; D gene: -; CDR3 DNA: TGTGCCAGCAGTGTCCTGGCAGCCGGGAACTATGGCTACACCTTC; CDR3 protein: CASSVLAAGNYGYTF
J gene: TRBJ1-6; clone size: once; V gene: TRBV7-2; D gene: TRBD1; CDR3 DNA: TGTGCCAGCAGCCTACCGGGACAGGGTAACTCACCCCTCCACTTT; CDR3 protein: CASSLPGQGNSPLHF
J gene: TRBJ2-7; clone size: -; V gene: TRBV10-3; D gene: -; CDR3 DNA: TGTGCCATCAGTGAGGGGGTAACAGGACCCTACGAGCAGTACTTC; CDR3 protein: CAISEGVTGPYEQYF
J gene: TRBJ2-7; clone size: -; V gene: TRBV6-1; D gene: -; CDR3 DNA: TGTGCCAGCAGCCTGGACCGGGGAAGTTTGGAGCAGTACTTC; CDR3 protein: CASSLDRGSLEQYF
J gene: TRBJ2-3; clone size: -; V gene: TRBV11-1; D gene: -; CDR3 DNA: TGTGCCAGCAGCTATCTTACAGATACGCAGTATTTT; CDR3 protein: CASSYLTDTQYF
J gene: TRBJ2-1; clone size: -; V gene: TRBV19; D gene: -; CDR3 DNA: TGTGCCAGTACACGGGCAGGGGAATACAATGAGCAGTTCTTC; CDR3 protein: CASTRAGEYNEQFF
J gene: TRBJ1-5; clone size: -; V gene: TRBV27; D gene: TRBD1; CDR3 DNA: TGTGCCAGCAGTTTAACCGGGACAGGGAGTATCAATCAGCCCCAGCATTTT; CDR3 protein: CASSLTGTGSINQPQHF
J gene: TRBJ2-1; clone size: -; V gene: TRBV13; D gene: -; CDR3 DNA: TGTGCCAGCAGCGGGGGGACAGTCTACAATGAGCAGTTCTTC; CDR3 protein: CASSGGTVYNEQFF
J gene: TRBJ2-7; clone size: -; V gene: TRBV6-1; D gene: TRBD1; CDR3 DNA: TGTGCCAGCAGTGAAGGGGAGACAGGGGGCATCTACGAGCAGTACTTC; CDR3 protein: CASSEGETGGIYEQYF
J gene: TRBJ2-2; clone size: -; V gene: TRBV27; D gene: -; CDR3 DNA: TGTGCCAGCTACAGACAGGCGAACACCGGGGAGCTGTTTTTT; CDR3 protein: CASYRQANTGELFF
J gene: TRBJ1-2; clone size: -; V gene: TRBV5-4; D gene: -; CDR3 DNA: TGTGCCAGCAGCTTGGACCTGCAGTCCTATGGCTACACCTTC; CDR3 protein: CASSLDLQSYGYTF
J gene: TRBJ1-1; clone size: -; V gene: TRBV5-4; D gene: TRBD1; CDR3 DNA: TGTGCCAGCAGCACGACAGGGGGCTGGACTGAAGCTTTCTTT; CDR3 protein: CASSTTGGWTEAFF
J gene: TRBJ2-3; clone size: -; V gene: TRBV13; D gene: -; CDR3 DNA: TGTGCCAGCAGGAGACTCGAAGAAGATACGCAGTATTTT; CDR3 protein: CASRRLEEDTQYF
J gene: TRBJ1-4; clone size: -; V gene: TRBV7-9; D gene: TRBD1; CDR3 DNA: TGTGCCAGCAGTTTGGGGACAGGGGGGAGAGAAAAACTGTTTTTT; CDR3 protein: CASSLGTGGREKLFF
J gene: TRBJ2-7; clone size: -; V gene: TRBV30; D gene: TRBD1; CDR3 DNA: TGTGCCTGGACCGTCGGGGGACAGGGGTTATACGAGCAGTACTTC; CDR3 protein: CAWTVGGQGLYEQYF
J gene: TRBJ2-5; clone size: once; V gene: TRBV5-1; D gene: -; CDR3 DNA: TGCGCCAGCAGCTTGGCCCCCGGGAGTGGGGAGACCCAGTACTTC; CDR3 protein: CASSLAPGSGETQYF
J gene: TRBJ2-7; clone size: -; V gene: TRBV27; D gene: -; CDR3 DNA: TGTGCCAGCAGTTTATCTGGGTTCCTAGCGACCCAGTCCCATTCCTACGAGCAGTACTTC; CDR3 protein: CASSLSGFLATQSHSYEQYF
J gene: TRBJ2-7; clone size: -; V gene: TRBV4-1; D gene: -; CDR3 DNA: TGCGCCAGCAGCCAGGAAGGTAACAGCGGTAACTACGAGCAGTACTTC; CDR3 protein: CASSQEGNSGNYEQYF
J gene: TRBJ2-1; clone size: -; V gene: TRBV2; D gene: -; CDR3 DNA: TGTGCCAGCAGTGATCTCCGGACTCCCCCTAACAATGAGCAGTTCTTC; CDR3 protein: CASSDLRTPPNNEQFF
J gene: TRBJ2-7; clone size: -; V gene: TRBV5-1; D gene: -; CDR3 DNA: TGCGCCAGCAGTGATAGCTCCTACGAGCAGTACTTC; CDR3 protein: CASSDSSYEQYF
J gene: TRBJ2-7; clone size: once; V gene: TRBV9; D gene: -; CDR3 DNA: TGTGCCAGCAGCTTGGGGCAGGCAACCTACGAGCAGTACTTC; CDR3 protein: CASSLGQATYEQYF
J gene: TRBJ2-1; clone size: -; V gene: TRBV5-4; D gene: -; CDR3 DNA: TGTGCCAGCAGCTTGGAGGCTAGCTCTTACAATGAGCAGTTCTTC; CDR3 protein: CASSLEASSYNEQFF
J gene: TRBJ2-1; clone size: -; V gene: TRBV5-4; D gene: -; CDR3 DNA: TGTGCCAGCAGCGCACCCCTTCTAGCGCGACTTAATAATGAGCAGTTCTTC; CDR3 protein: CASSAPLLARLNNEQFF
J gene: TRBJ2-3; clone size: -; V gene: TRBV5-1; D gene: TRBD2; CDR3 DNA: TGCGCCAGCAGCCCCGCAGGTAGCGGGGCTACAGATACGCAGTATTTT; CDR3 protein: CASSPAGSGATDTQYF
J gene: TRBJ2-6; clone size: -; V gene: TRBV11-3; D gene: TRBD1; CDR3 DNA: TGTGCCAGCAGCTTCCCGGGACAGCCGACGGGATCTGGGGCCAACGTCCTGACTTTC; CDR3 protein: CASSFPGQPTGSGANVLTF
J gene: TRBJ2-2; clone size: -; V gene: TRBV27; D gene: -; CDR3 DNA: TGTGCCAGCAGGGAGGCTACCACCGGGGAGCTGTTTTTT; CDR3 protein: CASREATTGELFF
J gene: TRBJ1-1; clone size: -; V gene: TRBV20-1; D gene: -; CDR3 DNA: TGCAGTGCTAGACCAGAAGCTTTCTTT; CDR3 protein: CSARPEAFF
J gene: TRBJ2-4; clone size: few; V gene: TRBV6-6; D gene: TRBD2; CDR3 DNA: TGTGCCAGCAGTATTGAGACTAGCTCGGACATTCAGTACTTC; CDR3 protein: CASSIETSSDIQYF
J gene: TRBJ2-1; clone size: -; V gene: TRBV19; D gene: -; CDR3 DNA: TGTGCCAGTAGTATCCCAGGGATCTACAATGAGCAGTTCTTC; CDR3 protein: CASSIPGIYNEQFF
J gene: TRBJ2-7; clone size: -; V gene: TRBV6-4; D gene: TRBD1; CDR3 DNA: TGTGCCTCAGTAGGACAGGGTTCCTACGAGCAGTACTTC; CDR3 protein: CASVGQGSYEQYF
J gene: TRBJ2-1; clone size: once; V gene: TRBV5-1; D gene: TRBD2; CDR3 DNA: TGCGCCAGCAGCCTCGGGACTAGCTCGTACAATGAGCAGTTCTTC; CDR3 protein: CASSLGTSSYNEQFF
J gene: TRBJ2-3; clone size: -; V gene: TRBV9; D gene: TRBD2; CDR3 DNA: TGTGCCAGCAGACTGACTAGCGGGGGCTCAGATACGCAGTATTTT; CDR3 protein: CASRLTSGGSDTQYF
J gene: TRBJ1-4; clone size: -; V gene: TRBV15; D gene: -; CDR3 DNA: TGTGCCACCAGCAGCGCAACTAATGAAAAACTGTTTTTT; CDR3 protein: CATSSATNEKLFF